This T cell receptor beta chain was documented in a study of cytomegalovirus exposure and HLA in healthy donors. General study results and limits: Segments of the TCR beta V type were, in most cases, productive about 90% or about 30% of the time in an earlier analysis. Sequences of the TCR beta chain were said to predict the HLA-A and HLA-B alleles of most subjects accurately.

Primers included in the PCR were 60 Vbeta and 13 Jbeta primers. Here immunoSEQ multiplex PCR was the method, and the copy in TCRdb shows in-frame clones only, minus some. The sample lists about 130,000 clones, around 8.5% occurring once. Healthy bone marrow donors made up the donors. Concerning this clone: Its antigen remains unidentified.

Specimen: PBMCs. The receptor was derived from a man aged 40-49 years in good health and CMV-seronegative.

The CDR3 DNA follows: TGTGCCAGCAGCCCAAGGGGCGGGGCCCTCTCCTACGAGCAGTACTTC. It is translated as CASSPRGGALSYEQYF. The rearrangement links TRBV28 to TRBJ2-7, with D perhaps matching TRBD2 (6 bases). Germline V gene sequence: CDR1 MDHEN, CDR2 SYDVKM. The CDR3 spans 16 residues. V was shortened by 6 bases and J by 0 bases, with 18 bases between the two germline ends. Looking up the rest from reference TRBV28 and TRBJ2-7 gives the full variable domain: DVKVTQSSRYLVKRTGEKVFLECVQDMDHENMFWYRQDPGLGLRLIYFSYDVKMKEKGDIPEGYSVSREKKERFSLILESASTNQTSMYLCASSPRGGALSYEQYFGPGTRLTVT.